Listed here is a single T cell receptor (beta chain). Its cognate antigen is unknown. Here immunoSEQ multiplex PCR was the method, and the copy in TCRdb shows in-frame clones only, minus some. Of roughly 63,000 clones listed, about 94% were seen once; the top ten hold 0.12% to 0.15%. The sample belongs to a study of CD4 T cells in relation to SARS-CoV-2 and coronaviruses. Findings and limits, study-wide: This crossreactivity analysis covered spike protein alone, no other viral proteins.

Per the germline V gene, CDR1 is SGHAT and CDR2 is FQNNGV. The CDR3 spans 13 residues. V dropped 0 bases and J dropped 3 bases, with 5 bases sitting between them. Before the COVID-19 pandemic, during about 2011-2019, CD4+ T cells were taken from unexposed donors. This clonotype was sampled from a human donor in good health. Sequencing was carried out using naive CD4+ T cells from PBMCs. The subset here: naive CD4+ T cells isolated by negative enrichment. This chain joins TRBV11-2 and TRBJ2-5; D possibly corresponds to TRBD1 (5 bases). Written as DNA, the CDR3 is TGTGCCAGCAGCTTAGACAGGGAAGAGACCCAGTACTTC. Translation: CASSLDREETQYF.